This TCR beta chain was sequenced for a study of T-cell memory formation after mild COVID-19. Trimming left V 4 bases short and J 4 bases short, with 7 bases between. The CDR3 spans 12 residues. The V gene's germline CDR1 is SEHNR and CDR2 FQNEAQ (reference sequence). MiXCR was run by TCRdb on the 5' RACE reads, yielding one entry per CDR3 protein. Seen here are about 400,000 distinct CDR3 sequences, about 22% observed once, and the top ten hold 13%. This clonotype was sampled from an adult woman who had mild COVID-19 (a few samples of this study predate the infection). Cell type and time point are not known. The chain couples TRBV7-9 to TRBJ1-2, with a weak D call TRBD1 (5 bases). Sample: PBMCs or a T cell subset sorted from them (not recorded which). CDR3 bases: TGTGCCAGCAGCTGGGACTTCTATGGCTACACCTTC. It codes for CASSWDFYGYTF.